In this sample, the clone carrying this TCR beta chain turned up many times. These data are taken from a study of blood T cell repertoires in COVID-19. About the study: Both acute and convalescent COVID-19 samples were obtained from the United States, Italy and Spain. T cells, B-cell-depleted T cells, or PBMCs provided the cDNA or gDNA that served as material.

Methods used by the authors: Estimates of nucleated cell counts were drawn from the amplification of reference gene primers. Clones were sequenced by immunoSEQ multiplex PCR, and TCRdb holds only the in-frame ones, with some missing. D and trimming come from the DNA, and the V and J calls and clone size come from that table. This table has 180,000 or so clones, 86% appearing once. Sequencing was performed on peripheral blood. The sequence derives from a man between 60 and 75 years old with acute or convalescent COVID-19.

This chain's CDR3 is CASRALGGSGANVLTF. CDR3 nucleotide sequence: TGTGCCAGCAGAGCCTTGGGAGGATCTGGGGCCAACGTCCTGACTTTC. The chain carries TRBV2 and TRBJ2-6; D is perhaps TRBD2 (6 bases). With 6 bases removed from V and 1 base from J, the gap between germline ends came to 13 bases. The CDR3 totals 16 residues. Germline-derived CDR1 and CDR2 are SNHLY and FYNNEI.